This note documents a single T cell receptor (beta chain) sequence. This sample is drawn from a study of blood T cell repertoires in COVID-19. Method: immunoSEQ multiplex PCR; TCRdb's copy keeps in-frame clones and lacks some. The data contain roughly 300,000 clones, over 75% of them singletons. There are 13 residues in the CDR3. CDR1 GTSNPN and CDR2 SVGIG come from the germline V gene (reference sequence). V lost 4 bases to trimming and J lost 1 base; unmatched junction nucleotides: 3. V gene TRBV30 combines with J gene TRBJ1-1; 7 nucleotides match TRBD1. Material: peripheral blood. This TCR was sampled from a woman aged 50 to 60 who had recovered from COVID-19. CDR3 region: CAWIDRENTEAFF. CDR3 sequence (DNA): TGTGCCTGGATCGACAGGGAGAACACTGAAGCTTTCTTT. The variable domain in full, completed from reference TRBV30 and TRBJ1-1, reads SQTIHQWPATLVQPVGSPLSLECTVEGTSNPNLYWYRQAAGRGLQLLFYSVGIGQISSEVPQNLSASRPQDRQFILSSKKLLLSDSGFYLCAWIDRENTEAFFGQGTRLTVV.